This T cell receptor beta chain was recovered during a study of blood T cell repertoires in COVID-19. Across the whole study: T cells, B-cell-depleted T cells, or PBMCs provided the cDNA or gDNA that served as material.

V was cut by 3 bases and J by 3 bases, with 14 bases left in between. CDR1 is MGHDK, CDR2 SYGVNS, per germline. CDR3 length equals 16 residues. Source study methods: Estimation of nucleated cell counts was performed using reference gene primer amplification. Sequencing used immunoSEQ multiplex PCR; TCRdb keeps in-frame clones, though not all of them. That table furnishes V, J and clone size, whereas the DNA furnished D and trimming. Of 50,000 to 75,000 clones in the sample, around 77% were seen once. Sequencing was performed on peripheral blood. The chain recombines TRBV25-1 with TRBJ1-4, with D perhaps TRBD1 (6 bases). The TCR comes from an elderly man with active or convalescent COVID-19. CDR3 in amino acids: CASSDTRGWANEKLFF. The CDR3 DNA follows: TGTGCCAGCAGTGATACTAGGGGGTGGGCTAATGAAAAACTGTTTTTT.